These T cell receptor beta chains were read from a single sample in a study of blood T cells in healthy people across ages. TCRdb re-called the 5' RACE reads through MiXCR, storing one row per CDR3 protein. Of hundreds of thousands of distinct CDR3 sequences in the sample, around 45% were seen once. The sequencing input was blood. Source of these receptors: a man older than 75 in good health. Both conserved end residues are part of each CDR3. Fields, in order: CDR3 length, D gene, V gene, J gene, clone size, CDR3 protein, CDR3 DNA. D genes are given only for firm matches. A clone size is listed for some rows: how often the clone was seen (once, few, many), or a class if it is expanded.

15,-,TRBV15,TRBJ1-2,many,CATSRGQGPNYGYTF,TGTGCCACCAGCAGAGGCCAGGGACCGAACTATGGCTACACCTTC
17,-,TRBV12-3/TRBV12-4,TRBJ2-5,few,CASSPGRATDAKETQYF,TGTGCCAGCAGTCCCGGGCGGGCGACGGACGCTAAAGAGACCCAGTACTTC
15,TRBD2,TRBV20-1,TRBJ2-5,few,CSASRTSGINNEQYF,TGCAGTGCTTCGAGGACTAGCGGTATAAACAATGAGCAGTACTTC
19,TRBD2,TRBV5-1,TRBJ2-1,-,CASSFLAGGHLSSYNEQFF,TGCGCCAGCAGCTTCCTGGCGGGAGGTCATTTAAGCTCCTACAATGAGCAGTTCTTC
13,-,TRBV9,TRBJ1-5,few,CASSAGEDQPQHF,TGTGCCAGCAGCGCCGGGGAGGATCAGCCCCAGCATTTT
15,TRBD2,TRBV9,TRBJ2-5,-,CASSVAGGETETQYF,TGTGCCAGCAGTGTCGCGGGGGGGGAGACAGAGACCCAGTACTTC
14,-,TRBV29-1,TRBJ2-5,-,CSVRMSRYQETQYF,TGCAGCGTGAGGATGAGCAGGTACCAAGAGACCCAGTACTTC
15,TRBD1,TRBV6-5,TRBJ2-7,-,CASSSPRTGEYEQYF,TGTGCCAGCAGTTCACCGAGGACAGGGGAATACGAGCAGTACTTC
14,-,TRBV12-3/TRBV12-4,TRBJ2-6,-,CASRASSGANVLTF,TGTGCCAGCAGGGCCAGCTCTGGGGCCAACGTCCTGACTTTC
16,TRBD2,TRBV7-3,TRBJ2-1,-,CASSLTGLAGYNEQFF,TGTGCCAGCAGCTTAACAGGCCTAGCGGGGTACAATGAGCAGTTCTTC
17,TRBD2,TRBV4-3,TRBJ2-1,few,CASSQANLGLADNEQFF,TGCGCCAGCAGCCAAGCTAACCTGGGACTAGCAGATAATGAGCAGTTCTTC
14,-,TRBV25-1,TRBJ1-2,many,CASRGGQINYGYTF,TGTGCCAGCAGGGGGGGTCAGATTAACTATGGCTACACCTTC
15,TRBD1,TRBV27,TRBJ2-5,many,CASSQPTGSGETQYF,TGTGCCAGCAGTCAGCCGACAGGGAGTGGAGAGACCCAGTACTTC
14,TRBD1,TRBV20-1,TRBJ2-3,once,CSAPRQGWGDTQYF,TGCAGTGCCCCACGACAGGGGTGGGGAGATACGCAGTATTTT
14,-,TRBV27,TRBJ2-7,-,CASRPYMGVYEQYF,TGTGCCAGCAGACCCTATATGGGGGTCTACGAGCAGTACTTC
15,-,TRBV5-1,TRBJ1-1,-,CASSFSSPPNTEAFF,TGCGCCAGCAGCTTTTCCAGTCCCCCGAACACTGAAGCTTTCTTT
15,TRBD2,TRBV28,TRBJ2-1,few,CASSPRLAAYNEQFF,TGTGCCAGCAGTCCCCGACTAGCGGCTTACAATGAGCAGTTCTTC
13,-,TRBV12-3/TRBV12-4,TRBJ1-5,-,CASSFIGNQPQHF,TGTGCCAGCAGTTTTATAGGGAATCAGCCCCAGCATTTT
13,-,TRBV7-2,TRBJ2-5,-,CASSHQGRNEQYF,TGTGCCAGCAGTCACCAAGGGAGAAATGAGCAGTACTTC
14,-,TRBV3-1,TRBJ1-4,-,CASSQSRGVEKLFF,TGTGCCAGCAGCCAAAGCAGAGGGGTTGAAAAACTGTTTTTT
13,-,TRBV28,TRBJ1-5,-,CARINPGYQPQHF,TGTGCCAGAATCAACCCGGGGTATCAGCCCCAGCATTTT
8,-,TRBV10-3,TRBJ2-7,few,CAIREQYF,TGTGCCATCCGCGAGCAGTACTTC
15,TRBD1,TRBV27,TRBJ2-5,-,CASRPGTELGHEQYF,TGTGCCAGCAGACCCGGGACAGAGCTGGGGCATGAGCAGTACTTC
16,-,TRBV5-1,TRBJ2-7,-,CASSLVALTNSYEQYF,TGCGCCAGCAGCTTGGTAGCCCTAACAAACTCCTACGAGCAGTACTTC
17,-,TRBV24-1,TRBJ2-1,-,CATSDSRRAEINNEQFF,TGTGCCACCAGTGATTCCAGGCGAGCAGAAATTAACAATGAGCAGTTCTTC
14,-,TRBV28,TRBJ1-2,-,CASRPGWPNYGYTF,TGTGCCAGCAGACCCGGGTGGCCAAACTATGGCTACACCTTC
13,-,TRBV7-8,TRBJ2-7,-,CASSSGERYEQYF,TGTGCCAGCAGCTCTGGGGAACGGTACGAGCAGTACTTC
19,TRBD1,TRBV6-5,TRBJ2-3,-,CASSSGQGVYSTDTDTQYF,TGTGCCAGCAGTTCAGGGCAGGGGGTTTATTCAACCGACACAGATACGCAGTATTTT
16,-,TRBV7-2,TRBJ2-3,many,CASSLTPGAGWDTQYF,TGTGCCAGCAGCTTAACCCCCGGGGCGGGGTGGGATACGCAGTATTTT
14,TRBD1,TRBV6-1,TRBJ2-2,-,CASILDRVTGELFF,TGTGCCAGCATCCTCGACAGGGTCACCGGGGAGCTGTTTTTT
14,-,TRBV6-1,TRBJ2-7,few,CASRPPSAFYEQYF,TGTGCCAGCAGACCACCGTCAGCCTTTTACGAGCAGTACTTC
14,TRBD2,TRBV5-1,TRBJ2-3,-,CASSLALGGDTQYF,TGCGCCAGCAGCTTGGCCCTGGGAGGGGATACGCAGTATTTT
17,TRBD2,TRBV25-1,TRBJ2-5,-,CASSEYGAGGAVGEQYF,TGTGCCAGCAGTGAATACGGGGCGGGAGGGGCCGTAGGGGAGCAGTACTTC
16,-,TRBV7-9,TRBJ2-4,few,CASSPPSRQVEAIQYF,TGTGCCAGCAGCCCTCCATCGCGGCAGGTAGAGGCCATTCAGTACTTC
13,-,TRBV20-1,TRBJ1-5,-,CSASPTSNQPQHF,TGCAGTGCTAGTCCGACTAGCAATCAGCCCCAGCATTTT
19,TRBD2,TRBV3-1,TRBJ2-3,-,CASSQDHALGLAGTDTQYF,TGTGCCAGCAGCCAAGATCATGCGCTGGGACTAGCGGGCACAGATACGCAGTATTTT
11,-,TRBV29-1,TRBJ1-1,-,CSVEFQEGAFF,TGCAGCGTTGAGTTCCAAGAAGGAGCTTTCTTT
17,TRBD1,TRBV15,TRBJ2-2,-,CATSRDLRTGRSGELFF,TGTGCCACCAGCAGAGATCTTAGGACAGGGCGGAGCGGGGAGCTGTTTTTT
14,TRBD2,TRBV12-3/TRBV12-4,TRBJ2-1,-,CASSFGGSSYEQFF,TGTGCCAGCAGTTTTGGCGGGAGTTCGTATGAGCAGTTCTTC
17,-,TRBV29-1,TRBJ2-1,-,CSVEEERADQRPNEQFF,TGCAGCGTTGAAGAGGAGAGGGCGGACCAGCGACCAAATGAGCAGTTCTTC
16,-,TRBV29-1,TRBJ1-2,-,CSVEESGAGSYYGYTF,TGCAGCGTTGAAGAGAGCGGGGCGGGTTCATACTATGGCTACACCTTC
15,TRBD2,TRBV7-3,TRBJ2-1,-,CASSSSGSSHNEQFF,TGTGCCAGCAGCTCGAGCGGGAGTTCCCACAATGAGCAGTTCTTC
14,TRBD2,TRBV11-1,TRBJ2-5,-,CASSRAGRQETQYF,TGTGCCAGCAGCCGAGCGGGGAGACAAGAGACCCAGTACTTC
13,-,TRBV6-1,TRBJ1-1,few,CASSEQGQAEAFF,TGTGCCAGCAGTGAACAAGGTCAGGCTGAAGCTTTCTTT
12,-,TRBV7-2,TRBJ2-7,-,CASSPTVYEQYF,TGTGCCAGCAGCCCTACGGTTTACGAGCAGTACTTC
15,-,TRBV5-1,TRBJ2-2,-,CASSFTTRDAGELFF,TGCGCCAGCAGCTTTACTACCCGGGATGCCGGGGAGCTGTTTTTT
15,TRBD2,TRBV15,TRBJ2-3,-,CATSRGTGGVDTQYF,TGTGCCACCAGCAGAGGAACGGGAGGAGTGGATACGCAGTATTTT
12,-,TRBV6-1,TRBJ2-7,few,CASSYREDEQYF,TGTGCCAGCAGCTACAGGGAGGACGAGCAGTACTTC
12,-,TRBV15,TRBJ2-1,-,CATSRDRTAQFF,TGTGCCACCAGCAGAGACCGGACAGCGCAGTTCTTC
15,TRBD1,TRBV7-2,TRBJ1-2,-,CASTETQGAHYGYTF,TGTGCCAGCACGGAAACGCAGGGGGCCCACTATGGCTACACCTTC
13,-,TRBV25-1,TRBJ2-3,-,CASSELGTDTQYF,TGTGCCAGCAGTGAACTTGGGACAGATACGCAGTATTTT
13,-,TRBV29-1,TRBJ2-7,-,CSVEDGARDEQYF,TGCAGCGTTGAGGATGGGGCTCGAGACGAGCAGTACTTC
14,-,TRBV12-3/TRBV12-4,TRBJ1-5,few,CASSLAASNQPQHF,TGTGCCAGCAGTTTAGCAGCTAGCAATCAGCCCCAGCATTTT
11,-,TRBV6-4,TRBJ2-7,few,CASSDGYEQYF,TGTGCCAGCAGTGACGGCTACGAGCAGTACTTC
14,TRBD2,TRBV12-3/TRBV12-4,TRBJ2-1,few,CASRPGLDSREQFF,TGTGCCAGCAGACCGGGACTAGATTCACGGGAGCAGTTCTTC
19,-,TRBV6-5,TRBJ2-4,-,CASSYSWGAGERAKNIQYF,TGTGCCAGCAGTTACTCCTGGGGCGCAGGGGAGCGGGCCAAAAACATTCAGTACTTC
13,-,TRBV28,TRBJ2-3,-,CASKGYETDTRYF,TGTGCCAGCAAGGGCTACGAAACAGATACGCGGTATTTT
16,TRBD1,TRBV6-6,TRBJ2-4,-,CASSEGQSLAKNIQYF,TGTGCCAGCAGTGAGGGACAGAGCTTAGCCAAAAACATTCAGTACTTC
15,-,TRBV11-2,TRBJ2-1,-,CASSLDRTRVNEQFF,TGTGCCAGCAGCTTAGATCGGACCAGGGTCAATGAGCAGTTCTTC